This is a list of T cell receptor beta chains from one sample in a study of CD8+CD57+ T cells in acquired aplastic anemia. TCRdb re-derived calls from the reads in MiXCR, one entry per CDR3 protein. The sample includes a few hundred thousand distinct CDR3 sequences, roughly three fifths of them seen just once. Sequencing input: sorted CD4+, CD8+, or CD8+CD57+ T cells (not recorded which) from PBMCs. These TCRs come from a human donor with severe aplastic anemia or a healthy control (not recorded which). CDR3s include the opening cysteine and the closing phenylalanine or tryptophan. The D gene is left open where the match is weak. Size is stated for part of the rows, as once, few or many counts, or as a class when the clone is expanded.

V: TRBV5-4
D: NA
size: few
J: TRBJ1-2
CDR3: CASSLQGTYGYTF
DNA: TGTGCCAGCAGCTTGCAGGGTACCTATGGCTACACCTTC

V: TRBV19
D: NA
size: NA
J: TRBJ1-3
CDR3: CASSITGQAGNTIYF
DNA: TGTGCCAGTAGTATAACCGGACAAGCTGGAAACACCATATATTTT

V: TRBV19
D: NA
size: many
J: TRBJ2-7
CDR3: CASSSGRSGPYEQYF
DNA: TGTGCCAGCTCGTCGGGGCGGTCTGGACCCTACGAGCAGTACTTC

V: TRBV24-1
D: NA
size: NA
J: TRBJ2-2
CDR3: CATSEPSNTGELFF
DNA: TGTGCCACCAGTGAGCCAAGCAACACCGGGGAGCTGTTTTTT

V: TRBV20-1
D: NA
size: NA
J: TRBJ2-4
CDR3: CSARDLAKNIQYF
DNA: TGCAGTGCTAGAGATCTAGCCAAAAACATTCAGTACTTC

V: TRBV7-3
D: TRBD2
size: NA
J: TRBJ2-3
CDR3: CASSLVAGTQYF
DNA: TGTGCCAGCAGCTTAGTAGCGGGTACGCAGTATTTT

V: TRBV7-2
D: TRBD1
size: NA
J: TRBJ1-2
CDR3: CASSSGLDRDGYTF
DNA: TGTGCCAGCAGCTCGGGGTTGGACAGGGATGGCTACACCTTC

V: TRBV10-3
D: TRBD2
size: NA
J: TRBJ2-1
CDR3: CAIKGTSGRSCNEQFF
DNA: TGTGCCATCAAAGGGACTAGCGGGAGGTCCTGCAATGAGCAGTTCTTC

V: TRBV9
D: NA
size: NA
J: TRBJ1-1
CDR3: CASSARGAGDTEAFF
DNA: TGTGCCAGCAGCGCGCGGGGCGCGGGTGACACTGAAGCTTTCTTT

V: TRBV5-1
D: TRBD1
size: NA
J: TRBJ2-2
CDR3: CASSLRGLNTGELFF
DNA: TGCGCCAGCAGCTTAAGGGGGCTGAACACCGGGGAGCTGTTTTTT

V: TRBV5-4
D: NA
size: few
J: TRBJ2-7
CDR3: CASSRMQGSSYEQYF
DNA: TGTGCCAGCAGCAGGATGCAGGGGAGCTCCTACGAGCAGTACTTC

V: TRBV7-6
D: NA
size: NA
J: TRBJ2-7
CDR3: CASSLSVSGHSTSYEQYF
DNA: TGTGCCAGCAGCTTGTCCGTGTCGGGCCACTCGACGTCCTACGAGCAGTACTTC

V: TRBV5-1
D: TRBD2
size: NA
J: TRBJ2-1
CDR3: CASSGGTSGYNEQSF
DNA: TGCGCCAGCAGCGGCGGGACTAGCGGCTACAATGAGCAGTCCTTC

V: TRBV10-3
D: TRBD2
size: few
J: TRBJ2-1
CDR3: CAISEYREGWDNNEQFF
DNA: TGTGCCATCAGTGAGTATCGGGAGGGTTGGGACAACAATGAGCAGTTCTTC

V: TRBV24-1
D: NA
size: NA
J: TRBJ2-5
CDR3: CATSDPDGPYQGTQYF
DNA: TGTGCCACCAGTGACCCCGACGGGCCCTACCAAGGGACCCAGTACTTC

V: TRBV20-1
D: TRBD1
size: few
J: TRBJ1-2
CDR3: CSASRTGDAYGYTF
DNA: TGCAGTGCTAGTCGGACAGGGGATGCCTATGGCTACACCTTC

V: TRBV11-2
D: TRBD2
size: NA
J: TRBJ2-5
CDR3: CASSLGRRLAGGLGQETQYF
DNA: TGTGCCAGCAGCTTAGGTCGTCGACTAGCGGGGGGGCTAGGCCAAGAGACCCAGTACTTC

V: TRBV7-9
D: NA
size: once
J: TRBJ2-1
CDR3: CANNLGLTGYNEQFF
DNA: TGTGCCAACAACTTAGGACTGACAGGTTACAATGAGCAGTTCTTC

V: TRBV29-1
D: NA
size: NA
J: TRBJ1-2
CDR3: CSVEAGTGYTF
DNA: TGCAGCGTTGAGGCAGGGACTGGCTACACCTTC

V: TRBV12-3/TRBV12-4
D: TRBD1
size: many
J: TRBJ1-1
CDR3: CASSRTGGADTEAFF
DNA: TGTGCCAGCAGTCGAACAGGGGGCGCGGACACTGAAGCTTTCTTT

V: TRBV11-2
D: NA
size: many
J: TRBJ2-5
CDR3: CASSSGVQETQYF
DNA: TGTGCCAGCAGCTCCGGTGTTCAAGAGACCCAGTACTTC

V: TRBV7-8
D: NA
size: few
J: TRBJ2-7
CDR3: CASKGLLYEQYF
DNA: TGTGCCAGTAAGGGACTCCTCTACGAGCAGTACTTC

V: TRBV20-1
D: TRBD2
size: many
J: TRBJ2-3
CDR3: CSAASPSGWSTDTQYF
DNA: TGCAGTGCCGCTAGTCCTAGCGGGTGGAGCACAGATACGCAGTATTTT

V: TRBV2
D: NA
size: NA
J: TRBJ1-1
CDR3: CASSDPITGFGNTEAFF
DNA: TGTGCCAGCAGTGACCCAATAACAGGGTTTGGGAACACTGAAGCTTTCTTT

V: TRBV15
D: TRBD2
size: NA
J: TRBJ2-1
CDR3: CATSRLGSGGPHNEQFF
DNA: TGTGCCACCAGCCGACTCGGAAGCGGGGGGCCCCACAATGAGCAGTTCTTC

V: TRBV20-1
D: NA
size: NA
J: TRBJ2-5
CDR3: CSANNRGGKTQYF
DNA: TGCAGTGCAAATAACAGGGGGGGAAAGACCCAGTACTTC

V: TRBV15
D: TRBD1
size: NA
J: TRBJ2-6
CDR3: CATSRDGDSSGANVLTF
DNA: TGTGCCACCAGCAGAGATGGGGACAGCTCTGGGGCCAACGTCCTGACTTTC

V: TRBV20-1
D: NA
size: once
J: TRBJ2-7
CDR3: CSAEDGWGYEQYF
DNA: TGCAGTGCTGAGGACGGGTGGGGGTACGAGCAGTACTTC

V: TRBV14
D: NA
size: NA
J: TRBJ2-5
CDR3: CASSHSDYQGTQYF
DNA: TGTGCCAGCAGCCATTCTGACTACCAAGGGACCCAGTACTTC

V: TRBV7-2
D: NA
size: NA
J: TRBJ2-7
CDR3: CASSLAGLTYEQYF
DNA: TGTGCCAGCAGTTTAGCCGGACTGACCTACGAGCAGTACTTC

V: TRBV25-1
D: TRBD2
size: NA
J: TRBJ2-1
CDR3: CAWSAAGGSNEQFF
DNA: TGTGCCTGGAGTGCAGCGGGAGGCAGTAATGAGCAGTTCTTC

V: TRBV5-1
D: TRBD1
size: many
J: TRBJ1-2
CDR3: CASSRDSGYGYTF
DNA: TGCGCCAGCAGCCGGGACAGCGGCTATGGCTACACCTTC

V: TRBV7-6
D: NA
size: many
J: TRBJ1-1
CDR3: CASSLVLQGTEAFF
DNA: TGTGCCAGCAGCTTAGTATTGCAGGGCACTGAAGCTTTCTTT

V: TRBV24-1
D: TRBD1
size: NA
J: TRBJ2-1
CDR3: CATSDFDRGLYNEQFF
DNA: TGTGCCACCAGTGATTTTGACAGGGGGTTGTACAATGAGCAGTTCTTC

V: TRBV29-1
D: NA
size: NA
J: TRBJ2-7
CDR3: CSVHDLYEQYF
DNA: TGCAGCGTACATGACCTATACGAGCAGTACTTC

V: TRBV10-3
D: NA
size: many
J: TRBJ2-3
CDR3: CAITDYPDTQYF
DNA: TGTGCCATCACCGACTACCCGGATACGCAGTATTTT

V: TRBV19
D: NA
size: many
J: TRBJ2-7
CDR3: CASSIGWQGSYEQYF
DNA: TGTGCCAGTAGTATAGGCTGGCAGGGATCCTACGAGCAGTACTTC

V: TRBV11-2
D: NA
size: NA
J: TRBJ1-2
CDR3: CASSLWPGIYTF
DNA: TGTGCCAGCAGCCTCTGGCCAGGAATCTACACCTTC

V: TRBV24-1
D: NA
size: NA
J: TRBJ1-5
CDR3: CATSDPAGPPEPQHF
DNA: TGTGCCACCAGTGACCCCGCGGGGCCCCCCGAGCCCCAGCATTTT

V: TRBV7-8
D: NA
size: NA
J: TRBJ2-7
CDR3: CASNGPGQRSYEQYF
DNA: TGTGCCAGCAATGGTCCAGGGCAACGCTCCTACGAGCAGTACTTC

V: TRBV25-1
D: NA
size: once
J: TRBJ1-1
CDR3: CASNPDITREGLIEAFF
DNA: TGTGCCAGTAACCCGGATATTACGCGCGAAGGGCTTATTGAAGCTTTCTTT

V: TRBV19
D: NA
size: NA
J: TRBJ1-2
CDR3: CASSKRGSHFYGYTF
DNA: TGTGCCAGTAGTAAGAGAGGATCTCATTTCTATGGCTACACCTTC

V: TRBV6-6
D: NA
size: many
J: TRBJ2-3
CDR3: CASQPFEDSTDTQYF
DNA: TGTGCCAGCCAACCCTTTGAGGACAGCACAGATACGCAGTATTTT

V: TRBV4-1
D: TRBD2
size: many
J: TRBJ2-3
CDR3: CASSLSTSGGADTQYF
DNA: TGCGCCAGCAGCCTATCGACTAGCGGGGGGGCAGATACGCAGTATTTT

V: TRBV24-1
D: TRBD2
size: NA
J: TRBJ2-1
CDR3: CATSDRGLAGGRCNEQFF
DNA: TGTGCCACCAGTGATAGGGGACTAGCGGGGGGGCGGTGCAATGAGCAGTTCTTC

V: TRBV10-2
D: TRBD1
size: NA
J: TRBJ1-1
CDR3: CASRSTGGAFF
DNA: TGCGCCAGCAGGAGTACAGGGGGAGCTTTCTTT

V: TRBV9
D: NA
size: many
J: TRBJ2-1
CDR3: CASSISLASSYNEQFF
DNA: TGTGCCAGCAGCATCTCGCTAGCGAGCTCCTACAATGAGCAGTTCTTC